Listed below are T cell receptor beta chains from one sample, sequenced in a study of patients and donors after allogeneic stem cell transplantation. One entry per CDR3 protein, called by TCRdb with MiXCR from the RT-PCR reads. The sample shows 410,000 or so distinct CDR3 sequences, around 16% of them seen only once. The sequencing input was blood, either unsorted or a sorted T cell fraction (not recorded which). These receptors were collected from a human donor who was either an allogeneic HSCT recipient or a stem cell or donor lymphocyte infusion donor (not recorded which). It is not recorded whose cells these are; they may come from a transplant donor. Both conserved end residues are part of each CDR3. Each record gives: clone size, V gene, D gene, J gene, CDR3 DNA, CDR3 protein. The D gene is left open where the match is weak. Expanded clones get a size class; other rows say once, few or many, or leave the size out.

size: NA
V: TRBV18
D: TRBD1
J: TRBJ1-2
DNA: TGTGCCAGCTCACCCCAGGGGGGAGTGTTCGGCTACACCTTC
CDR3: CASSPQGGVFGYTF

size: few
V: TRBV7-9
D: NA
J: TRBJ1-1
DNA: TGTGCCAGCACCCAGTCCCGGAACACTGAAGCTTTCTTT
CDR3: CASTQSRNTEAFF

size: NA
V: TRBV6-5
D: TRBD1
J: TRBJ2-1
DNA: TGTGCCAGCAGTTACCTCGGGACAGGGAGCCATGAGCAGTTCTTC
CDR3: CASSYLGTGSHEQFF

size: few
V: TRBV12-3/TRBV12-4
D: TRBD1
J: TRBJ1-3
DNA: TGTGCCAGCAGTCATAGGACAGGGGCCGGAAACACCATATATTTT
CDR3: CASSHRTGAGNTIYF

size: NA
V: TRBV7-2
D: NA
J: TRBJ1-2
DNA: TGTGCCAGCATCAGAGGGAGGGGAACGGGCTACACCTTC
CDR3: CASIRGRGTGYTF

size: few
V: TRBV30
D: NA
J: TRBJ1-1
DNA: TGTGCCTGGAGCGCCCGCCCCGGCTCGGAAGCTTTCTTT
CDR3: CAWSARPGSEAFF

size: NA
V: TRBV6-2/TRBV6-3
D: TRBD1
J: TRBJ1-1
DNA: TGTGCCAGCGGAATCACAGGGGGCACTGAAGCTTTCTTT
CDR3: CASGITGGTEAFF

size: few
V: TRBV3-1
D: NA
J: TRBJ2-4
DNA: TGTGCCAGCAGCCAAGCCCAGGTAGCCAAAAACATTCAGTACTTC
CDR3: CASSQAQVAKNIQYF

size: few
V: TRBV25-1
D: NA
J: TRBJ1-1
DNA: TGTGCCAGCAGTGAGGGGCTGGGTATGAACACTGAAGCTTTCTTT
CDR3: CASSEGLGMNTEAFF

size: few
V: TRBV5-1
D: TRBD2
J: TRBJ2-2
DNA: TGCGCCAGCACCCTCATCCCCGCTAGCGGGAGTGGGACCGGGGAGCTGTTTTTT
CDR3: CASTLIPASGSGTGELFF

size: many
V: TRBV5-1
D: NA
J: TRBJ2-1
DNA: TGCGCCAGCAGCCCGTCACGCCCAGGATGGGCTAATGAGCAGTTCTTC
CDR3: CASSPSRPGWANEQFF

size: many
V: TRBV4-1
D: NA
J: TRBJ2-1
DNA: TGCGCCAGTAGAGCGGAGAACCCCTACAATGAGCAGTTCTTC
CDR3: CASRAENPYNEQFF

size: many
V: TRBV5-1
D: TRBD2
J: TRBJ2-3
DNA: TGCGCCAGCAGCTTGTTTAAGCGTAGCGGGTTACGCACAGATACGCAGTATTTT
CDR3: CASSLFKRSGLRTDTQYF

size: few
V: TRBV20-1
D: NA
J: TRBJ2-3
DNA: TGCAGTGCTACCGCGGTCCTAAAATCTAGCACAGATACGCAGTATTTT
CDR3: CSATAVLKSSTDTQYF

size: NA
V: TRBV15
D: NA
J: TRBJ2-7
DNA: TGTGCCACCAGCGCAGCGAGGGGGTACGAGCAGTACTTC
CDR3: CATSAARGYEQYF

size: NA
V: TRBV2
D: NA
J: TRBJ1-1
DNA: TGTGCCAGCAGGGCCGGGAGGGGTTTGTCTGAAGCTTTCTTT
CDR3: CASRAGRGLSEAFF

size: NA
V: TRBV18
D: NA
J: TRBJ2-2
DNA: TGTGCCAGCTCACCACGGGCGTTATCGAACACCGGGGAGCTGTTTTTT
CDR3: CASSPRALSNTGELFF

size: NA
V: TRBV5-1
D: TRBD1
J: TRBJ1-3
DNA: TGCGCCAGCAGCCCGAAGACAGGGGAAGGCACCATATATTTT
CDR3: CASSPKTGEGTIYF

size: NA
V: TRBV24-1
D: TRBD1
J: TRBJ2-2
DNA: TGTGCCACCAGTGGGTTAGGGACAGGGAACACCGGGGAGCTGTTTTTT
CDR3: CATSGLGTGNTGELFF

size: few
V: TRBV6-2/TRBV6-3
D: NA
J: TRBJ1-1
DNA: TGTGCCAGCATGTCAGGGTTTGAAGCTTTCTTT
CDR3: CASMSGFEAFF

size: once
V: TRBV7-6
D: NA
J: TRBJ1-2
DNA: TGTGCCTGCAGCACCGGAGTGAACTATGGCTACACCTTC
CDR3: CACSTGVNYGYTF

size: few
V: TRBV7-2
D: TRBD2
J: TRBJ2-7
DNA: TGTGCCAGCAGCATCCTTAGCGGGAGGAAGTCCTACGAGCAGTACTTC
CDR3: CASSILSGRKSYEQYF

size: many
V: TRBV29-1
D: NA
J: TRBJ2-1
DNA: TGCAGCGTTGATTCGGGAAGGGGGTCCTACAATGAGCAGTTCTTC
CDR3: CSVDSGRGSYNEQFF

size: NA
V: TRBV4-3
D: NA
J: TRBJ1-1
DNA: TGCGCCAGCAGCCAAGATGAAAGGGAAGCTTTCTTT
CDR3: CASSQDEREAFF

size: once
V: TRBV27
D: TRBD2
J: TRBJ2-3
DNA: TGTGCCAGCAGTGGACTAGCGGGAGGGCCAACAGATACGCAGTATTTT
CDR3: CASSGLAGGPTDTQYF

size: few
V: TRBV5-1
D: NA
J: TRBJ1-1
DNA: TGCGCCAGCAGCCCGCCGGATCAGTTGTCCACTGAAGCTTTCTTT
CDR3: CASSPPDQLSTEAFF

size: NA
V: TRBV20-1
D: TRBD2
J: TRBJ2-2
DNA: TGCAGTGCTAGCCGCCTAGCGGGAGATGCCGGGGAGCTGTTTTTT
CDR3: CSASRLAGDAGELFF

size: few
V: TRBV3-1
D: NA
J: TRBJ2-4
DNA: TGTGCCAGCAGCCAAGATCCAGATGGAGTACTCGACATTCAGTACTTC
CDR3: CASSQDPDGVLDIQYF

size: NA
V: TRBV12-3/TRBV12-4
D: NA
J: TRBJ2-2
DNA: TGTGCCAGCAGGACACGGACCACGAACACCGGGGAGCTGTTTTTT
CDR3: CASRTRTTNTGELFF

size: NA
V: TRBV11-2
D: NA
J: TRBJ1-6
DNA: TGTGCCAGCAGCTTCACAGACTCCCGCTCCTATAATTCACCCCTCCACTTT
CDR3: CASSFTDSRSYNSPLHF

size: few
V: TRBV28
D: TRBD2
J: TRBJ2-5
DNA: TGTGCCAGCAGTTTGGCTAGCGGGGGCCAAGAGACCCGGTACTTC
CDR3: CASSLASGGQETRYF

size: NA
V: TRBV6-1
D: NA
J: TRBJ2-4
DNA: TGTGCCAGCAGGGAACTAGCCAAAAACATTCAGTACTTC
CDR3: CASRELAKNIQYF

size: NA
V: TRBV29-1
D: TRBD1
J: TRBJ1-5
DNA: TGCAGCGCTCTTGGTGGGACAGGAAATCAGCCCCAGCATTTT
CDR3: CSALGGTGNQPQHF

size: NA
V: TRBV6-1
D: NA
J: TRBJ2-7
DNA: TGTGCCAGCAGCCGCGGACTCACAGTCTACGAGCAGTACTTC
CDR3: CASSRGLTVYEQYF

size: few
V: TRBV18
D: TRBD1
J: TRBJ2-1
DNA: TGTGCCAGCTCACCAGACAGGGGCACCTACAATGAGCAGTTCTTC
CDR3: CASSPDRGTYNEQFF

size: NA
V: TRBV14
D: TRBD2
J: TRBJ2-3
DNA: TGTGCCAGCAGCCAAGAGGAACCCTGGACTAGCGGGGGGGCAGATACGCAGTATTTT
CDR3: CASSQEEPWTSGGADTQYF

size: NA
V: TRBV20-1
D: NA
J: TRBJ2-7
DNA: TGCAGCGCTCCCCAACAGGCCTACGAGCAGTACTTC
CDR3: CSAPQQAYEQYF

size: few
V: TRBV19
D: TRBD1
J: TRBJ1-4
DNA: TGTGCCAGTCGGGACAGGGGACAGGAAAAACTGTTTTTT
CDR3: CASRDRGQEKLFF

size: few
V: TRBV15
D: TRBD2
J: TRBJ2-2
DNA: TGTGCCACCAGCACCGGTCATGTTAGCGGGAGGAACACCGGGGAGCTGTTTTTT
CDR3: CATSTGHVSGRNTGELFF

size: NA
V: TRBV7-3
D: NA
J: TRBJ1-1
DNA: TGTGCCAGCAGCTTGGGCAGTCTTACGGAAGCTTTCTTT
CDR3: CASSLGSLTEAFF

size: few
V: TRBV4-2
D: TRBD2
J: TRBJ2-3
DNA: TGTGCCAGCAGCCAGTACCCTCTAGCGGGAGGGCCCACAGATACGCAGTATTTT
CDR3: CASSQYPLAGGPTDTQYF

size: few
V: TRBV3-1
D: TRBD2
J: TRBJ2-5
DNA: TGTGCCAGCACCCGACTAGCGGGAGGAGAAGAGACCCAGTACTTC
CDR3: CASTRLAGGEETQYF

size: few
V: TRBV20-1
D: NA
J: TRBJ2-1
DNA: TGCAGTGCTAGTCGAACAGCGGGTGAGCAGTTCTTC
CDR3: CSASRTAGEQFF

size: NA
V: TRBV6-2/TRBV6-3
D: NA
J: TRBJ2-1
DNA: TGTGCCAGCAGTTTCACCAGGGGCTCGGGCAATGAGCAGTTCTTC
CDR3: CASSFTRGSGNEQFF